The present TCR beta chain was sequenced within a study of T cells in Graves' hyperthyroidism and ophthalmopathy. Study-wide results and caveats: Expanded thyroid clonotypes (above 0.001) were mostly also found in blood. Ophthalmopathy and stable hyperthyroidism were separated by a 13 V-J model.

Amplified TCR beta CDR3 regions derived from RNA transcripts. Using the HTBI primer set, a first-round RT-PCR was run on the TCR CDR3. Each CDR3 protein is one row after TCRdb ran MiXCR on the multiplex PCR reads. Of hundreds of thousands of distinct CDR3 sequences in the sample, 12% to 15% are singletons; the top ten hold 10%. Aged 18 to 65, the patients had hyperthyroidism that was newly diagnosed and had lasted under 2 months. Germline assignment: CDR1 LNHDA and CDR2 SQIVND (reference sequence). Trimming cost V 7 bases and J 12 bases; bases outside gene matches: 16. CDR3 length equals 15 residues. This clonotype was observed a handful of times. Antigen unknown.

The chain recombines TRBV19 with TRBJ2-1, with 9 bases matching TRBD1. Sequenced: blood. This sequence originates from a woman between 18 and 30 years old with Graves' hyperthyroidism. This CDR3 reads CASNRGQGYNDGQFF. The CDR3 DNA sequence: TGTGCCAGTAACCGGGGACAGGGCTACAATGATGGGCAGTTCTTC.